This T cell receptor (beta chain) was observed in a study of cytomegalovirus exposure and HLA in healthy donors. CDR3 length equals 15 residues. Germline loops: CDR1 SEHNR, CDR2 FQNEAQ (reference sequence). Trimming cost V 3 bases and J 9 bases; bases outside gene matches: 9. Regarding this clone: The antigen is not known.

Whole-study findings and limits: It was confirmed in vitro that a few of the CMV-associated chains were specific for CMV antigens.

Use of 60 Vbeta and 13 Jbeta primers characterized the PCR. Sequencing used immunoSEQ multiplex PCR; TCRdb keeps in-frame clones, though not all of them. Of roughly 120,000 clones in the sample, approximately 67% were seen once. This chain joins TRBV7-9 and TRBJ1-5; 9 positions match TRBD1. This clonotype was sampled from a young man in good health and CMV-seropositive. The sample comprised PBMCs. In DNA form, the CDR3 reads TGTGCCAGCAGCTTGGAAGGACAGGGGATTGCGCCCCAGCATTTT. Amino acid sequence: CASSLEGQGIAPQHF.